This TCR beta chain was identified during a study of post-analysis software for immune sequencing data. Study-wide background: Several disease courses (relapsing-remitting, secondary progressive and progressive-relapsing) of multiple sclerosis were included. Study observations and caveats: By F measure, samples from a shared preparation batch strongly co-clustered. About five TRBV segments were more frequent in patients than controls; TRBV5-6, TRBV5-1 and TRBV20-1 belonged to this group. Compared against controls, patients with multiple sclerosis displayed significantly lower normalized Chao1 diversity.

TCR beta cDNA libraries had unique molecular identifiers. T cells numbering about 0.9 to 11 million yielded roughly 0.5 million cDNA molecules. Each CDR3 protein is one row after TCRdb ran MiXCR on the PCR reads. This sample carries around 400,000 distinct CDR3 sequences, 30% to 45% of them seen once, and the ten largest clones take over 10%. With 5 bases removed from V and 3 bases from J, the gap between germline ends came to 15 bases. Germline loops: CDR1 SGHRS, CDR2 YFSETQ. The CDR3 totals 14 residues. This clonotype was detected many times. Its antigen is not identified. The TCR comes from a girl aged 5 to 17 with multiple sclerosis. The specimen sequenced was blood. The chain is built from TRBV5-1 and TRBJ2-7; the D is unclear. CDR3 in DNA: TGCGCCAGCAGTCAGCAAGCCGGAGTCTACGAGCAGTACTTC. Its protein product is CASSQQAGVYEQYF.